This T cell receptor (beta chain) was sequenced in a study of post-analysis software for immune sequencing data. Study in general: Relapsing-remitting, secondary progressive and progressive-relapsing multiple sclerosis were all included among the disease courses. The study's findings and limits: The authors found that F measure strongly co-clustered same-batch samples. The study found TRBV5-6, TRBV5-1 and TRBV20-1 among four to six TRBV segments more frequent in patients than controls.

The CDR3 loop spans 13 amino acids. Trimming took 6 bases from V and 8 from J, leaving 14 bases between them. Per germline, CDR1 DFQATT and CDR2 SNEGSKA (reference sequence). Unique molecular identifiers had been added to the TCR beta cDNA libraries. T cells numbering about 0.85 to 10 million yielded cDNA molecules that totaled approximately 500,000. MiXCR was run by TCRdb on the PCR reads, yielding one entry per CDR3 protein. The table shows about 540,000 distinct CDR3 sequences, with less than 40% occurring only once. This clonotype was picked up a small number of times. Its specificity is not known.

The chain couples TRBV20-1 to TRBJ1-6; no clear D. The sample comprised blood. This clonotype originated in a girl under 18 with multiple sclerosis. CDR3 in DNA: TGCAGTGCAATTGACGGTCTAGATTCACCCCTCCACTTT. It encodes CSAIDGLDSPLHF.